The clone carrying this T cell receptor (beta chain) came up a few times. The sample comes from a study of CD8 T cells in ankylosing spondylitis. TCRdb itself ran the 5' RACE reads through MiXCR, one entry per CDR3 protein. Seen here are 250,000 to 350,000 distinct CDR3 sequences, roughly 20% observed once, and the top ten hold about 3.7%. Germline V gene sequence: CDR1 SNHLY, CDR2 FYNNEI. This CDR3 has 16 residues. J gave up 1 base and V 4 bases, and 5 bases lay outside the gene matches. The receptor was derived from a female donor with ankylosing spondylitis or in good health (not recorded which). The rearrangement joins TRBV2 to TRBJ2-1; TRBD2 agrees at 9 bases. The sequencing sample was made of blood, either unsorted or a sorted T cell fraction (not recorded which). This chain's CDR3 is CASSARTSVSYNEQFF. In DNA, the CDR3 is TGTGCCAGCAGTGCACGGACTAGCGTTTCCTACAATGAGCAGTTCTTC.